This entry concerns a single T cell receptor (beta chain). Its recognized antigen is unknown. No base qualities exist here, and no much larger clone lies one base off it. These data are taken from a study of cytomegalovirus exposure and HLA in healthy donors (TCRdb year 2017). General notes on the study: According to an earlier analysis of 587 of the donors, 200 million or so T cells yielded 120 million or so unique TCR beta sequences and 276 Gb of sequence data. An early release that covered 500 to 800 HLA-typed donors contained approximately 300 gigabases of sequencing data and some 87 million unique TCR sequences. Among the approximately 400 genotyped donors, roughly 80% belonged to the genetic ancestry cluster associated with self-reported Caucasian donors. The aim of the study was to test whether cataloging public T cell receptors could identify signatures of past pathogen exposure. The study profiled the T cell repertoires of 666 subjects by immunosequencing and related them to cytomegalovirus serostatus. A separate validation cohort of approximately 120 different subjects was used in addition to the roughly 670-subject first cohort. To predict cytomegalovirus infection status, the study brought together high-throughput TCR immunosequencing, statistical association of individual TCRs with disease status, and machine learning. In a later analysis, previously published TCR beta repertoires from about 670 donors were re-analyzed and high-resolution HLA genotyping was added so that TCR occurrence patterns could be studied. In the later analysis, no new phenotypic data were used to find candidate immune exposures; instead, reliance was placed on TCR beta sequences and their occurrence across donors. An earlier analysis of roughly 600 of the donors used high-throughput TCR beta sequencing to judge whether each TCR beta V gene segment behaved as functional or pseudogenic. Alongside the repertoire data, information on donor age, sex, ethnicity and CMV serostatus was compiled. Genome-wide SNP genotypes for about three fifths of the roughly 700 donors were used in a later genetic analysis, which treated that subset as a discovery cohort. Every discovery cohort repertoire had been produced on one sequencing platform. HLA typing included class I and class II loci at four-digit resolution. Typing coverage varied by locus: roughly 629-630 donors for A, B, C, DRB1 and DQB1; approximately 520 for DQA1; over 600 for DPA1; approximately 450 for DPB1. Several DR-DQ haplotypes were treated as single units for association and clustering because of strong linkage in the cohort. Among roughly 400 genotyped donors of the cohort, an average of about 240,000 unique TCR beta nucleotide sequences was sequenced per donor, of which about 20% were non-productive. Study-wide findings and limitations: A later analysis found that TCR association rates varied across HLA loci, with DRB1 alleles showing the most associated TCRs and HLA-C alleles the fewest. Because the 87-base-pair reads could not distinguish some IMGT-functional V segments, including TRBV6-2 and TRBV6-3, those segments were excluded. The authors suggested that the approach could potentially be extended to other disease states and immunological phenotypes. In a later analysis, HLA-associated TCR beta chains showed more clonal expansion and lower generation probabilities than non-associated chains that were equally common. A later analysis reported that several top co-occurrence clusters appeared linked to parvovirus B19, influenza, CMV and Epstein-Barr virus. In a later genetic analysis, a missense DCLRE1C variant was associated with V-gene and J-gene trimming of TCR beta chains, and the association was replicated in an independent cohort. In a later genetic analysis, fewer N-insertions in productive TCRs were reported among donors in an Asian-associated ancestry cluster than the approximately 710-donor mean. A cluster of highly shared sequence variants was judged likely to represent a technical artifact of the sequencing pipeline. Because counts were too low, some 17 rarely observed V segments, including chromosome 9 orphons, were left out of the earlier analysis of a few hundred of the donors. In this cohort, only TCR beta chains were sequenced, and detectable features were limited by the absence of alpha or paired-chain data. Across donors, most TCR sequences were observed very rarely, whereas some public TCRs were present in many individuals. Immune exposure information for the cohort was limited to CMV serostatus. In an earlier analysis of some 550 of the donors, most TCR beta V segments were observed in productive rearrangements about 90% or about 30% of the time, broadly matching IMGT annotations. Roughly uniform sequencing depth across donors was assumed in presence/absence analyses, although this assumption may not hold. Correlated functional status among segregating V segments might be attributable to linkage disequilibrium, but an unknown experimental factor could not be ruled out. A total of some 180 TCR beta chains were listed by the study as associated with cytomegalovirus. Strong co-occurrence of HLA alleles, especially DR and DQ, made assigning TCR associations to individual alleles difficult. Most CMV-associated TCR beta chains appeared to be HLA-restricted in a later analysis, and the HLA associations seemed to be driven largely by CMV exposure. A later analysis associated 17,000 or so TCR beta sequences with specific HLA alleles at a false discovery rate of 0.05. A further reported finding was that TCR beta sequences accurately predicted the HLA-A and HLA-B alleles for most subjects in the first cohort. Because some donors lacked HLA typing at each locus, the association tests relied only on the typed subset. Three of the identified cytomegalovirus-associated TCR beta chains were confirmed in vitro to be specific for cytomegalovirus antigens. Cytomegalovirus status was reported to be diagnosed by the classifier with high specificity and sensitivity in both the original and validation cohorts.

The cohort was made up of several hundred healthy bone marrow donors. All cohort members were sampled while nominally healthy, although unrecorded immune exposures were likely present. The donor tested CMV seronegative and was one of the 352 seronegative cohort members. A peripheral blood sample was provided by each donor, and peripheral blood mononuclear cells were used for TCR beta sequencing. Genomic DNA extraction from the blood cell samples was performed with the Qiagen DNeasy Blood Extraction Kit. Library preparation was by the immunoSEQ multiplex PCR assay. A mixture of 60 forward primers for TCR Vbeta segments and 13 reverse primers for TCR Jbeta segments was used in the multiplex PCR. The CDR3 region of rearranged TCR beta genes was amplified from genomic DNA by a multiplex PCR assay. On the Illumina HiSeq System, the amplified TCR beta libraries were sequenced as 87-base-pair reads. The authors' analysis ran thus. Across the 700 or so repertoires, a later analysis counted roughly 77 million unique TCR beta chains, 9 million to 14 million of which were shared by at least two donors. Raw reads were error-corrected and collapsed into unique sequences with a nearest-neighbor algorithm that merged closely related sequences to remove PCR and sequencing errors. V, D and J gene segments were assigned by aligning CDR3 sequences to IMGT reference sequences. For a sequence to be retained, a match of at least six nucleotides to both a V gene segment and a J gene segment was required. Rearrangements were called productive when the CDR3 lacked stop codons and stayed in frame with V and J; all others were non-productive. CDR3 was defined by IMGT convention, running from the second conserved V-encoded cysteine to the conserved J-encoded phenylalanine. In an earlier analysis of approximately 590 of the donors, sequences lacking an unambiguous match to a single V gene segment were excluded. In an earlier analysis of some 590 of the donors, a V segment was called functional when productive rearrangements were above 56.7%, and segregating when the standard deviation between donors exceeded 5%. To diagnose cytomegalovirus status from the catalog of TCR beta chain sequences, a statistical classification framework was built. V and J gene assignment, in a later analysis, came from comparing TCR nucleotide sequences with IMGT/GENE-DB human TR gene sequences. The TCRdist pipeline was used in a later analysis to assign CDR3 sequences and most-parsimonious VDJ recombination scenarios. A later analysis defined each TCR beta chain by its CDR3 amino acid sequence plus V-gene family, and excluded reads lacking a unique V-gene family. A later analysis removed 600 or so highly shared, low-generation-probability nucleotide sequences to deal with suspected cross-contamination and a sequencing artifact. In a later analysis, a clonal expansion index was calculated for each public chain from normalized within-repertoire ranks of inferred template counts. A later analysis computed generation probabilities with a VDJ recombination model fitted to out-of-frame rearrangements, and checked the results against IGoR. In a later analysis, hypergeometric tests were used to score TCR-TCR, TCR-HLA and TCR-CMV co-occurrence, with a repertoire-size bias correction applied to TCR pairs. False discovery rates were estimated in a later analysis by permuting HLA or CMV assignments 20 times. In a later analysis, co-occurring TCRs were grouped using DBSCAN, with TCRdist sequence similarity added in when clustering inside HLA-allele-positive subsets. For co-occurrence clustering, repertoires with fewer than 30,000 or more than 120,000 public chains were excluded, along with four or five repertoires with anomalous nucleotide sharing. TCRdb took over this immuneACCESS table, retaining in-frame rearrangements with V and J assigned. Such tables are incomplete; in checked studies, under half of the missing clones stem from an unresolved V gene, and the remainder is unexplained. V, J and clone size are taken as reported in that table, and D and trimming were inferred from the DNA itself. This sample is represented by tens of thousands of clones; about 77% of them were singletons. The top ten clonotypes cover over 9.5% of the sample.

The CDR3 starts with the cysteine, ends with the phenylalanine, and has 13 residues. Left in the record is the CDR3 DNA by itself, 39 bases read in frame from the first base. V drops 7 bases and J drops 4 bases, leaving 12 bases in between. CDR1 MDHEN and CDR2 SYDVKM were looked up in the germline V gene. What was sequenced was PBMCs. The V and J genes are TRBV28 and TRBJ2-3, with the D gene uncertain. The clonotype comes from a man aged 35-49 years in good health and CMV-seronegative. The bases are TGTGCCAGCATCCACACTATCGCAGATACGCAGTATTTT. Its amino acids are CASIHTIADTQYF.